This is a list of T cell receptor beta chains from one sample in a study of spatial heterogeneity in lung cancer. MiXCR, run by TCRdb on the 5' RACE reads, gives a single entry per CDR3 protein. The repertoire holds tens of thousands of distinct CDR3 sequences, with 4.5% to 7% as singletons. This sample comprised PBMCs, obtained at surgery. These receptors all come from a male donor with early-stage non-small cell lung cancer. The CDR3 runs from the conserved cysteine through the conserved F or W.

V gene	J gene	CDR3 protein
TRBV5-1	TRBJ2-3	CASSLDRSVRTDTQYF
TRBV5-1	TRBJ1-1	CASSLAERTGAFF
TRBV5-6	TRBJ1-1	CASSLTGMNTEAFF
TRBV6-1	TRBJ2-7	CASSEGTIVYEQYF
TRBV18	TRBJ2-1	CASSPRSGGGEQFF
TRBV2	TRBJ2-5	CASCGRVGGPPQTQYF
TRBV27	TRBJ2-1	CASSPGTSLPYEQFF
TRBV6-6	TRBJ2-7	CASSYVAVRTYEQYF
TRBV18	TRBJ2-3	CASSPQGGTDTQYF
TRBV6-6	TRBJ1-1	CASSLTGVDTEAFF
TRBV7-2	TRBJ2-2	CASSFDWTNTGELFF
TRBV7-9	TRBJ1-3	CASSLEDSLSSTIYF
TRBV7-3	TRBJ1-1	CASSLYRVSGMNTEAFF
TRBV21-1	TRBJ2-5	CASSDDKALQETQYF
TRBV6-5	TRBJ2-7	CASSYRGSYEQYF
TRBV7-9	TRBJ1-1	CASSSGTGRTEAFF
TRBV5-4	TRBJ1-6	CASRLLQGADSPLHF
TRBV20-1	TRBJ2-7	CSASPRDRSSYEQYF
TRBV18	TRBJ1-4	CASSPTIGSNEKLFF
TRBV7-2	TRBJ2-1	CASSSRGDAEQFF
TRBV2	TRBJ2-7	CASSRVGEQYF
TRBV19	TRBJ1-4	CASSIHVASATNEKLFF
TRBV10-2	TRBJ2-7	CASSGGGYEQYF
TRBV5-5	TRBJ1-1	CASSLMRGGDTEAFF
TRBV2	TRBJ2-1	CASSSRTGVNEQFF
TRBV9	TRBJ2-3	CASSVGASGSFGTDTQYF
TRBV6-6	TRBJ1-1	CASSRQGEAFF
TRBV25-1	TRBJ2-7	CASSETPTGDSYEQYF
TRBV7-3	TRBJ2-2	CASSSAGSGGELFF
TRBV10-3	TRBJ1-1	CATLGGMNTEAFF
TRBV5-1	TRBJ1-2	CASSLASGPMTGTGYTF
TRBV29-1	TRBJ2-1	CSVVTSAAPGDEQFF
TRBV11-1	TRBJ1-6	CASSFGPMRSPLHF
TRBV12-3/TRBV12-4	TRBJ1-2	CASRTFYGYTF
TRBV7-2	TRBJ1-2	CASSLGYYGYTF
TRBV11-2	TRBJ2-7	CASSLGTTFTHEQYF
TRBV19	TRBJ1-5	CASSKTGADLNQPQHF
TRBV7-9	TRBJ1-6	CASSPLDRGNSPLHF
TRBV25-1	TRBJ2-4	CASSESGSLAKNIQYF
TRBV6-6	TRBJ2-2	CASRSGDTGELFF
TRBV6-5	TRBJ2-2	CASMKETGELFF